Given below is one T cell receptor (beta chain) in context. This record comes from a study of blood T cell repertoires in COVID-19. Study summary: Some COVID-19 samples were acute and others convalescent; all came from the United States, Italy and Spain. The analysed material was cDNA or gDNA that came from T cells, B-cell-depleted T cells, or PBMCs.

This CDR3 spans 17 amino acids. Germline V lookup: CDR1 ENHRY, CDR2 SYGVKD. V was pared by 11 bases and J by 0 bases, with 16 bases of the junction left unmatched. Generated by immunoSEQ multiplex PCR, the TCRdb table keeps only in-frame clones and is missing some. The data hold 150,000 to 200,000 clones, with 65% to 90% observed a single time. The receptor comes from a man aged 55-75 years with acute or convalescent COVID-19. Input material: peripheral blood. The chain joins TRBV10-3 to TRBJ1-3; 7 bases are shared with TRBD1. CDR3 loop: CAAGRTGRGFSGNTIYF. Here the CDR3 DNA reads TGTGCCGCCGGGCGGACAGGCAGGGGATTCTCTGGAAACACCATATATTTT.